These 23 T cell receptor beta chains were all obtained from the same sample, sequenced in a study of chemoradiotherapy in HPV16-positive cancers. The table came from immunoSEQ multiplex PCR; TCRdb's copy has only in-frame clones and leaves some out. The data contain 5,400 or so clones, approximately 89% of them singletons. The specimen comprised blood, sampled from a patient who underwent chemoradiotherapy. The receptors were gathered from a human donor with HPV-associated anogenital cancer.

The CDR3 nucleotides read TGTGCCAGCAGCGTAGCGTCGGGACTAGCGGGATCATACGAGCAGTACTTC. Protein: CASSVASGLAGSYEQYF. This chain uses TRBV9 with TRBJ2-7; 13 bases agree with TRBD2. The ends lost 0 bases at V and 4 bases at J; junction bases unmatched: 7. CDR3 size: 17 residues. CDR1 is SGDLS, CDR2 YYNGEE, per germline. The complete variable domain, with remaining parts taken from reference TRBV9 and TRBJ2-7, reads DSGVTQTPKHLITATGQRVTLRCSPRSGDLSVYWYQQSLDQGLQFLIQYYNGEERAKGNILERFSAQQFPDLHSELNLSSLELGDSALYFCASSVASGLAGSYEQYFGPGTRLTVT.

This clone was observed a few times. The rearrangement uses TRBV5-1 and TRBJ2-7; D not certain. The V gene's germline CDR1 is SGHRS and CDR2 YFSETQ. V was pared by 4 bases and J by 0 bases, with 11 bases between. The length of the CDR3 is 14 residues. The CDR3, as DNA: TGCGCCAGCAGCCTTACACTTAACTCCTACGAGCAGTACTTC. Protein sequence: CASSLTLNSYEQYF.

This chain's CDR3 is CASSRDRSTDTQYF. The CDR3 DNA sequence: TGTGCCAGCAGCCGGGACAGGAGCACAGATACGCAGTATTTT. V is TRBV5-5 and J is TRBJ2-3, with 8 bases fitting TRBD1. CDR1 is SGHKS and CDR2 is YYEKEE in the germline V gene (reference sequence). V gave up 4 bases and J gave up 0 bases; unmatched junction bases: 1. The CDR3 is made up of 14 amino acids.

Points on this clone: The sample contains more than one DNA sequence encoding this CDR3. The chain has TRBV9 and TRBJ2-5; 7 bases match TRBD2. Trimming took 3 bases from V and 1 from J; bases not matched to a gene: 9. Germline-derived CDR1 and CDR2 are SGDLS and YYNGEE. The CDR3 is 16 amino acids. The CDR3, as DNA: TGTGCCAGCAGCGCCCGGACGGGGGGATCCCAAGAGACCCAGTACTTC. Its protein is CASSARTGGSQETQYF.

The CDR3 loop reads CASSLSGGQQYF. The CDR3 nucleotides read TGTGCCAGCAGTTTATCGGGGGGGCAGCAGTACTTC. This chain joins TRBV27 and TRBJ2-7, with a tentative D call TRBD2 (7 bases). Germline-derived CDR1 and CDR2 are MNHEY and SMNVEV (reference sequence). This CDR3 has 12 residues. Trimming cost V 0 bases and J 8 bases, with 8 bases left between them.

This clone came up once. The gene calls are TRBV7-3 and TRBJ2-1; perhaps TRBD2 as D (6 bases). Trimming cost V 6 bases and J 0 bases, with 12 bases left between them. CDR1 and CDR2 from the germline V gene are SGHTA and FQGTGA. The CDR3 is 15 residues long. The CDR3 DNA sequence: TGTGCCAGCAGTCAAGGGACTTTCTCCTACAATGAGCAGTTCTTC. This gives the protein CASSQGTFSYNEQFF.

The chain employs TRBV6-5 and TRBJ1-2, with D hard to call. V lost 6 bases to trimming and J lost 4 bases, with 15 bases between them. The CDR3 extends over 14 amino acids. The germline CDR1 and CDR2 sequences are MNHEY and SVGAGI. CDR3 coding DNA: TGTGCCAGCAGCTCCCTCGGCGAGCTCTATGGCTACACCTTC. It yields the protein CASSSLGELYGYTF.

The chain links TRBV5-1 to TRBJ1-1; tentatively, D is TRBD1 (5 bases). Germline V gene sequence: CDR1 SGHRS, CDR2 YFSETQ. This CDR3 contains 14 residues. V lost 4 bases and J lost 0, with 10 bases in between. DNA for the CDR3: TGCGCCAGCAGCGTCGGGGCGGTGAACACTGAAGCTTTCTTT. This translates into CASSVGAVNTEAFF.

This chain uses TRBV18 with TRBJ1-1; D remains ambiguous. Germline assignment: CDR1 KGHSH and CDR2 LQKENI. The CDR3 extends over 16 amino acids. Between the trimmed V and J ends, which lost 3 bases and 1 base, there was a span of 15 bases. The CDR3 protein is CASSPGPGRGNTEAFF. CDR3 sequence (DNA): TGTGCCAGCTCACCCGGACCCGGGCGCGGGAACACTGAAGCTTTCTTT.

The rearrangement links TRBV7-3 to TRBJ2-7; D gene uncertain. CDR3 length: 13 amino acids. Germline V lookup: CDR1 SGHTA, CDR2 FQGTGA. V lost 3 bases and J 6 bases, leaving 12 bases between the germline ends. CDR3 protein: CASSFTPLGEQYF. As DNA, the CDR3 is TGTGCCAGCAGCTTTACACCCCTAGGCGAGCAGTACTTC.

This chain uses TRBV7-3 with TRBJ2-2, with TRBD2 as a possible D gene (5 bases). V lost 1 base, J lost 2 bases, and 14 bases lay in between. Germline V gene lookup returns CDR1 SGHTA and CDR2 FQGTGA. This CDR3 has 17 residues. The chain's CDR3 is CASSLNPTRTNTGELFF. In DNA form, the CDR3 reads TGTGCCAGCAGCTTAAACCCAACACGGACTAACACCGGGGAGCTGTTTTTT.

The V call is TRBV7-2, the J call TRBJ1-2, with D possibly TRBD1 on 5 matching bases. V shed 2 bases and J shed 8 bases, with 24 bases lying between them. This CDR3 has 17 amino acids. Looked up from germline, CDR1 is SGHTA and CDR2 is FQGNSA. The CDR3 protein is CASSLTDGPVARGGYTF. As DNA, the CDR3 is TGTGCCAGCAGCTTAACAGACGGGCCGGTGGCCCGGGGGGGCTACACCTTC.

The CDR3 sequence: CASRLAVLGEKLFF. DNA of the CDR3: TGTGCAAGTCGCTTAGCGGTACTTGGGGAAAAACTGTTTTTT. J is TRBJ1-4 and V is TRBV12-2. TRBV12-2 is a documented pseudogene. The CDR3 sequence is 14 residues long.

The rearrangement joins TRBV30 to TRBJ2-5; 10 bases align to TRBD2. Per germline, CDR1 GTSNPN and CDR2 SVGIG (reference sequence). V shed 1 base and J 4 bases; nucleotides not matched to a gene: 3. The CDR3 loop spans 14 amino acids. The CDR3: CAWSASGSLETQYF. The CDR3 DNA reads as TGTGCCTGGAGTGCTAGCGGGAGTCTAGAGACCCAGTACTTC.

This CDR3 reads CASSQAWGGSDTQYF. CDR3 DNA sequence: TGCGCCAGCAGCCAAGCGTGGGGGGGGTCAGATACGCAGTATTTT. V is TRBV4-3 and J is TRBJ2-3; 7 bases map to TRBD2. CDR1 LGHNA and CDR2 YSLEER come from the germline V gene. J lost 4 bases, V lost 1 base, and 5 bases had no gene match. The CDR3 covers 15 residues.

V usage is TRBV15 and J usage is TRBJ1-2; 8 nucleotides align to TRBD1. The germline CDR1 and CDR2 sequences are LNHNV and YYDKDF (reference sequence). This CDR3 is 16 amino acids long. With 3 bases clipped from V and 3 bases from J, the junction kept 9 bases outside the gene matches. CDR3: CATSSGAGQGHYGYTF. In nucleotides, the CDR3 is TGTGCCACCAGCAGTGGGGCCGGACAGGGCCACTATGGCTACACCTTC.

The chain couples TRBV5-5 to TRBJ1-5; tentatively, D is TRBD1 (6 bases). Germline values: CDR1 SGHKS, CDR2 YYEKEE (reference sequence). This CDR3 comprises 15 residues. The V end lost 4 bases, the J end lost 4 bases, and 15 bases lay between the germline ends. As DNA, the CDR3 is TGTGCCAGCAGCGTTGCAGGGGCGGGGAATCAGCCCCAGCATTTT. The encoded protein is CASSVAGAGNQPQHF.

This clone occurred once. The chain combines TRBV9 with TRBJ2-1, with 7 bases lining up with TRBD1. The germline V gene encodes CDR1 SGDLS and CDR2 YYNGEE. J lost 8 bases, V lost 4 bases, and 6 bases had no gene match. The CDR3 has 13 residues. CDR3 DNA: TGTGCCAGCAGCACCCTGGACAGGTATGAGCAGTTCTTC. It specifies CASSTLDRYEQFF.

The chain recombines TRBV19 with TRBJ2-5; D is perhaps TRBD1 (5 bases). The end of the DNA fits TRBJ2-7 better, so the J call may be wrong. Germline assignment: CDR1 LNHDA and CDR2 SQIVND (reference sequence). This CDR3 has 14 residues. The CDR3 sequence: CASSIAQGGYEQYF. Here the CDR3 DNA reads TGTGCCAGTAGTATAGCCCAGGGCGGCTACGAGCAGTACTTC.

The CDR3 nucleotides read TGTGCCAGCAGCTTCACACAGGGGTACGGAAACACCATATATTTT. Its protein product is CASSFTQGYGNTIYF. The chain couples TRBV11-2 to TRBJ1-3; 7 bases are shared with TRBD1. J lost 4 bases, V lost 3 bases, and 6 bases had no gene match. Germline CDR1 and CDR2: SGHAT and FQNNGV. The CDR3 length is 15 residues.

V usage is TRBV5-1 and J usage is TRBJ2-2, with TRBD1 matching over 7 bases. CDR3 length: 15 amino acids. Trimming at V came to 4 bases and at J to 3 bases, leaving 6 bases not matched to a gene. Germline V gene data show CDR1 as SGHRS and CDR2 as YFSETQ. CDR3 in amino acids: CASSLSGTDTGELFF. The CDR3 DNA is TGCGCCAGCAGCCTCTCCGGGACAGACACCGGGGAGCTGTTTTTT.

This chain uses TRBV19 with TRBJ2-2; tentative D call: TRBD1 (5 bases). CDR3 length: 12 amino acids. The V gene's germline CDR1 is LNHDA and CDR2 SQIVND (reference sequence). Trimming took off 8 bases at V and 7 bases at J, with 11 bases between the two ends. CDR3 in amino acids: CASGPRGGELFF. The CDR3 bases are TGTGCCAGTGGTCCTAGGGGCGGGGAGCTGTTTTTT.

The chain combines TRBV12-5 with TRBJ2-7; possibly TRBD2 for D (6 bases). Trimming took 0 bases from V and 6 from J, leaving 18 bases between them. The CDR3 totals 16 residues. Germline CDR1 is LGHNT and CDR2 is FRNRAP. The CDR3 region has the DNA TGTGCTAGTGGTTTGGTACTCTCCGGGAGTAAAAGCGAGCAGTACTTC. Translating it yields CASGLVLSGSKSEQYF. Drawing the rest from reference TRBV12-5 and TRBJ2-7, the complete variable domain is DARVTQTPRHKVTEMGQEVTMRCQPILGHNTVFWYRQTMMQGLELLAYFRNRAPLDDSGMPKDRFSAEMPDATLATLKIQPSEPRDSAVYFCASGLVLSGSKSEQYFGPGTRLTVT.